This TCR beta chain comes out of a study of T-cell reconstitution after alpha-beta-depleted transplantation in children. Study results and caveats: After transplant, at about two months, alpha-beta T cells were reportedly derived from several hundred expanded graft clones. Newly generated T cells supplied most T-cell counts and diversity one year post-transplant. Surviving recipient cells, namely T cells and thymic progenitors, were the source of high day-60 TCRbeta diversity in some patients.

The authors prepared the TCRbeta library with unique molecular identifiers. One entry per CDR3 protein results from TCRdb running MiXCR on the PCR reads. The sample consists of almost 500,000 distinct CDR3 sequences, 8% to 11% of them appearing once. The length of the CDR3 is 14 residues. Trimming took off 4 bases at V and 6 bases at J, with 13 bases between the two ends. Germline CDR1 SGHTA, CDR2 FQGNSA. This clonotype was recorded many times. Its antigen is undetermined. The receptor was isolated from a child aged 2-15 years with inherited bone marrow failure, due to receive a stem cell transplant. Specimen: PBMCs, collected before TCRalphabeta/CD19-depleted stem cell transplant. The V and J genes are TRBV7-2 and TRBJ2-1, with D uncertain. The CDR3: CASSSMSWSNEQFF. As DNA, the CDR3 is TGTGCCAGCAGCTCAATGTCCTGGAGCAATGAGCAGTTCTTC.